In its sample, the clone carrying this TCR beta chain was seen many times. The antigen is unknown. TCR beta CDR3 regions were amplified from RNA. The HTBI primer set served for first-round RT-PCR of the TCR CDR3. TCRdb independently ran MiXCR on the multiplex PCR reads; one entry per CDR3 protein. In the table there are about 160,000 distinct CDR3 sequences, 9.4% of which are singletons. This entry comes from a study of T cells in Graves' hyperthyroidism and ophthalmopathy. Trimming left V 4 bases short and J 2 bases short, with 8 bases between. The germline V gene has CDR1 GTSNPN and CDR2 SVGIG (reference sequence). This CDR3 is 13 amino acids long. The patients, who ranged from 18 to 65 in age, presented with newly diagnosed hyperthyroidism lasting under 2 months. Clinical symptoms, serum thyroxine, TRAb, thyroid ultrasound and orbital computed tomography established diagnosis. The study, taken as a whole, reports: Within blood appeared most thyroid clonotypes that had expanded above 0.001.

The sequence was collected from a woman younger than 35 with Graves' hyperthyroidism that later progressed to Graves' ophthalmopathy. This sequence joins TRBV30 and TRBJ2-2; perhaps TRBD1 as D (6 bases). Sequencing was carried out using blood. The CDR3 protein is CAWNRANTGELFF. CDR3 nucleotide sequence: TGTGCCTGGAACAGGGCAAACACCGGGGAGCTGTTTTTT.